The 2 T cell receptor beta chains in this list originate from one sample, sequenced in a study of T-cell reconstitution after alpha-beta-depleted transplantation in children. Unique molecular identifiers were built into the TCRbeta library. TCRdb re-called the PCR reads with MiXCR, one entry per CDR3 protein. The profile shows more than 400,000 distinct CDR3 sequences, roughly 44% of them singletons. The sample in question was PBMCs, obtained before TCRalphabeta/CD19-depleted stem cell transplant. Every receptor here comes from a girl aged 2-10 years with aplastic anemia, due to receive a stem cell transplant.

This clonotype was seen many times. The chain employs TRBV11-2 and TRBJ2-7, with D tentatively TRBD1 (6 bases). The CDR3 totals 14 residues. CDR1 and CDR2 (germline): SGHAT, FQNNGV. Trimming pared 0 bases from V and 3 bases from J, leaving 9 bases between. CDR3 DNA sequence: TGTGCCAGCAGCTTAGAAACAGGGTTCTACGAGCAGTACTTC. Translated: CASSLETGFYEQYF.

This sequence joins TRBV12-3 or TRBV12-4 and TRBJ2-7; 7 bases fit TRBD1. The CDR3 runs 15 residues. V was pared by 6 bases and J by 3 bases, with 11 bases of the junction left unmatched. CDR3 in amino acids: CASSTLRDSIYEQYF. CDR3 nucleotides: TGTGCCAGCAGCACTCTACGGGACAGCATCTACGAGCAGTACTTC.